This TCR beta chain was retrieved from a study of T cells after yellow fever vaccination. This clonotype was recorded at least ten times. TCRdb processed the 5' RACE reads anew with MiXCR; each CDR3 protein has one entry. Among 50,000 to 75,000 distinct CDR3 sequences listed, around 6.2% were seen once. The CDR3 length is 15 residues. V lost 0 bases to trimming and J lost 6 bases, with 14 bases between them. The clonotype comes from a man between 18 and 29 years old who received the YFV17D yellow fever vaccine. The sample in question was PBMCs, either bulk or a sorted T-cell subset (CD4+, CD8+, memory, or dextramer-sorted; not recorded which), obtained on the day of the yellow fever booster vaccination. This rearrangement joins TRBV12-3 or TRBV12-4 to TRBJ1-2; D remains ambiguous. This CDR3 reads CASSLARNPIHGYTF. CDR3 in DNA: TGTGCCAGCAGTTTAGCGCGGAACCCCATCCATGGCTACACCTTC.